This T cell receptor (beta chain) was profiled in a study of technical replicates of blood from a handful of donors. The assay was immunoSEQ multiplex PCR, and TCRdb's table has in-frame clones only and misses some. The sample has roughly 81,000 clones; 97% are singletons. Germline V gene sequence: CDR1 SGHRS, CDR2 YFSETQ. Trimming removed 4 bases from V and 3 bases from J; junction bases left unmatched: 5. The CDR3 consists of 14 residues. The chain recombines TRBV5-1 with TRBJ2-7, with 9 bases fitting TRBD1. The receptor was derived from a human donor in good health. Sequenced sample: T cells isolated from PBMCs. The CDR3, as DNA: TGCGCCAGCAGCATCTCGGGACAGGGCTACGAGCAGTACTTC. It translates to CASSISGQGYEQYF.